These T cell receptor beta chains were read from a single sample in a study of CD8 T cell repertoires and HIV-1 epitope variants. These TCRs are of unknown antigen specificity. Sequencing was performed with immunoSEQ multiplex PCR; in TCRdb, only in-frame clones are kept and a portion is missing. Of 4,000 to 5,000 clones listed, 55% to 80% are singletons. The source material was cultured CD8+ T cells derived from PBMCs. The receptors shown here come from a male donor with HIV. CDR3s include the opening cysteine and the closing phenylalanine or tryptophan. The D gene is left open where the match is weak. The size entry is marked missing in some rows and otherwise reads once, few, many or a size class.

V	size	J	D	DNA	CDR3
TRBV5-4	-	TRBJ1-1	-	TGTGCCAGCAGCTTGGCCGAGGGGACTGAAGCTTTCTTT	CASSLAEGTEAFF
TRBV5-1	-	TRBJ1-2	TRBD1	TGCGCCTCGGCCCGGGACAGGGGGGAAGAGTTTGGCTACACCTTC	CASARDRGEEFGYTF
TRBV11-1	-	TRBJ2-7	TRBD2	TGTGCCAGCAGTCTCACATCGACTAGCGGGGGGCCTTCTGGCGAGCAGTACTTC	CASSLTSTSGGPSGEQYF
TRBV11-2	-	TRBJ2-5	-	TGTGCCAGCGCTTCGGGGGGCTCCCAAGAGACCCAGTACTTC	CASASGGSQETQYF
TRBV2	few	TRBJ1-5	-	TGTGCCAGCAGTGCCGATCAGCCCCAGCATTTT	CASSADQPQHF
TRBV13	-	TRBJ1-2	TRBD1	TGTGCCAGCAGCTTAAATGTGGGACAGCAAGCTAACTATGGCTACACCTTC	CASSLNVGQQANYGYTF
TRBV4-1	-	TRBJ2-1	TRBD2	TGCGCCAGCAGCCGCTCGGGACTAGACTCGGATGAGCAGTTCTTC	CASSRSGLDSDEQFF
TRBV7-2	-	TRBJ2-5	TRBD2	TGTGCCAGCAGCTCCGGCGGGGGGGTCCAAGAGACCCAGTACTTC	CASSSGGGVQETQYF
TRBV28	-	TRBJ2-7	TRBD1	TGTGCCAGCAGGTGGGACAGAGGGTACGAGCAGTACTTC	CASRWDRGYEQYF
TRBV14	-	TRBJ2-1	TRBD2	TGTGCCAGCAGCTCGGGACTAGCGGGGGGGCCGCGGGGAAATGAGCAGTTCTTC	CASSSGLAGGPRGNEQFF
TRBV7-8	-	TRBJ2-7	-	TGTGCCAGCAGCGCTGACGTCTACGAGCAGTACTTC	CASSADVYEQYF
TRBV5-6	-	TRBJ2-7	-	TGTGCCAGCAGCTTGGGAGGTGGGACATTTTCCTACGAGCAGTACTTC	CASSLGGGTFSYEQYF
TRBV21-1	-	TRBJ1-4	-	TGTGCCAGCAGCTGGGGGGGTGAAAAACTGTTTTTT	CASSWGGEKLFF
TRBV2	-	TRBJ2-7	-	TGTGCCAGCAGCGACGACACGTACGAGCAGTACTTC	CASSDDTYEQYF
TRBV10-2	-	TRBJ2-7	TRBD1	TGCGCCAGCAGCGAAGACGGGACAGGGGGCGACGAGCAGTACTTC	CASSEDGTGGDEQYF
TRBV28	-	TRBJ2-6	-	TGTGCCAGCAGTTATCACATGACACAAAGTCGGGCCAACGTCCTGACTTTC	CASSYHMTQSRANVLTF
TRBV19	-	TRBJ1-1	-	TGTGCCAGTAGTATAGGTCTACGGGGATACACTGAAGCTTTCTTT	CASSIGLRGYTEAFF
TRBV5-6	-	TRBJ1-2	TRBD1	TGTGCCAGCACCGAATTGACAGGGACACACTATGGCTACACCTTC	CASTELTGTHYGYTF
TRBV15	-	TRBJ1-5	-	TGTGCCACCAGCAGAGGTTTAGGGGGCAATCAGCCCCAGCATTTT	CATSRGLGGNQPQHF
TRBV7-8	medium-sized	TRBJ2-1	-	TGTGCCAGCAGCTTAGATAGCTCCTACAATGAGCAGTTCTTC	CASSLDSSYNEQFF
TRBV2	-	TRBJ2-1	TRBD1	TGTGCCAGCAGGAATCCCCAGGACAGGAACGACAATGAGCAGTTCTTC	CASRNPQDRNDNEQFF
TRBV6-5	-	TRBJ1-6	-	TGTGCCAGCAATAGTTCACCCCTCCACTTT	CASNSSPLHF
TRBV12-1	-	TRBJ1-4	-	TGTGCCAGCAGCTTTGGCGGACCGAACCCAGCAACTAATGAAAAACTGTTTTTT	CASSFGGPNPATNEKLFF
TRBV28	few	TRBJ2-7	TRBD2	TGTGCCAGCAGTCCCCTTGCTAGCGGGATCTACGAGCAGTACTTC	CASSPLASGIYEQYF
TRBV9	few	TRBJ2-3	-	TGTGCCAGCAGCATGCCCGGTCCCGGACAGATATCTGCAGATACGCAGTATTTT	CASSMPGPGQISADTQYF
TRBV28	few	TRBJ2-7	-	TGTGCCAGCCTCAGTGTGGCCTACGAGCAGTACTTC	CASLSVAYEQYF
TRBV7-9	-	TRBJ2-7	-	TGTGCCAGCAGCTTGAGGGAACTCTACGAGCAGTACTTC	CASSLRELYEQYF